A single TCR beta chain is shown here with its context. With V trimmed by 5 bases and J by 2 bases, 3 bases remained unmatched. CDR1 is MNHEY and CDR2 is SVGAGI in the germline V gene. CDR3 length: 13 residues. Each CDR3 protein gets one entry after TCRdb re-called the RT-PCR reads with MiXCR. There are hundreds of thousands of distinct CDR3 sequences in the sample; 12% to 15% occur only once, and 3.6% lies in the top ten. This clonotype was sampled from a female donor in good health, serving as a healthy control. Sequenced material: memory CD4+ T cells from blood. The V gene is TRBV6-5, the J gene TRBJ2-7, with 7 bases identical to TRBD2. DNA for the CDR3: TGTGCCAGCAGTGCCGGGACTACCTACGAGCAGTACTTC. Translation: CASSAGTTYEQYF.